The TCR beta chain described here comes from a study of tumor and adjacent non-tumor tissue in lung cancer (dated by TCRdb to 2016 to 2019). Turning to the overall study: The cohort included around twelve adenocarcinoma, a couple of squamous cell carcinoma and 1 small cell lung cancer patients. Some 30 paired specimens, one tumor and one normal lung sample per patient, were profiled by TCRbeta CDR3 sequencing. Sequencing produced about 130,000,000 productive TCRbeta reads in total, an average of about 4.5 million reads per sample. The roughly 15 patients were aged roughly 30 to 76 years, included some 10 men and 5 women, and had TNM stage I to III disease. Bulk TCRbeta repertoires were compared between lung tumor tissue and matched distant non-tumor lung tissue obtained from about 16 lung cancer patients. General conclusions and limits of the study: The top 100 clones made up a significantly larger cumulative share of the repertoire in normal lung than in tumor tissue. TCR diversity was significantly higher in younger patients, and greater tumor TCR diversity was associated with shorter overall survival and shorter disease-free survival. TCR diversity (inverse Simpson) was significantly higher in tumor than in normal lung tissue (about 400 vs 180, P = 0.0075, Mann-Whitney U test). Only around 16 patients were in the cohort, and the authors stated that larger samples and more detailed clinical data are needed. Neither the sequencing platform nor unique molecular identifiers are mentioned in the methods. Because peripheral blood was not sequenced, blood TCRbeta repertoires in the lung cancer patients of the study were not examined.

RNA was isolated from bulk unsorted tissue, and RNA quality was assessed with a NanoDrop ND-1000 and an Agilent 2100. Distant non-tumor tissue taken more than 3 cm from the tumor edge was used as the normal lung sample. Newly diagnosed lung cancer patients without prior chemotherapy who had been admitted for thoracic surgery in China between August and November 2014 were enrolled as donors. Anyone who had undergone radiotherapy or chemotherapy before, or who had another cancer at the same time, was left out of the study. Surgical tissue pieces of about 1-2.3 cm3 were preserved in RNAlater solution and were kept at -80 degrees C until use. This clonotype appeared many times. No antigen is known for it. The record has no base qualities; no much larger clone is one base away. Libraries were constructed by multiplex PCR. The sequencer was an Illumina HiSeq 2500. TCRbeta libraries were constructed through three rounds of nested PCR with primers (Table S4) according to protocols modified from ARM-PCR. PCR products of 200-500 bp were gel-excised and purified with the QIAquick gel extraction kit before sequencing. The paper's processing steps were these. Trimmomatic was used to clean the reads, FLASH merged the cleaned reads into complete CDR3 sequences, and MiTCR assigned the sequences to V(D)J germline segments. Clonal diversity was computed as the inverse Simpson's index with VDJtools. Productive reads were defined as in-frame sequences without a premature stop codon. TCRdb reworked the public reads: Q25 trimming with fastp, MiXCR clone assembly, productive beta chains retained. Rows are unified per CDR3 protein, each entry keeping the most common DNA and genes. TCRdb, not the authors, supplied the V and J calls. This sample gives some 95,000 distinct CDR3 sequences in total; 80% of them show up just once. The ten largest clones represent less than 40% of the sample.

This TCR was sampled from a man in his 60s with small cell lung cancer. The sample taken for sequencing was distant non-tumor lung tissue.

The CDR3 protein sequence reads: CASSLSPMGGEGNQPQHF. The DNA sequence follows: TGTGCCAGCAGCCTATCGCCGATGGGAGGGGAGGGCAATCAGCCCCAGCATTTT. The chain uses TRBV6-5 and TRBJ1-5; possibly the D gene is TRBD1, per 5 matching bases. V loses 6 bases of germline sequence and J loses 2 bases, and the interval between the two ends is 23 bases. The germline V gene specifies MNHEY as CDR1 and SVGAGI as CDR2. The CDR3, from cysteine to phenylalanine, totals 18 residues. Left in the record is the CDR3 DNA by itself, 54 bases read in frame from the first base.